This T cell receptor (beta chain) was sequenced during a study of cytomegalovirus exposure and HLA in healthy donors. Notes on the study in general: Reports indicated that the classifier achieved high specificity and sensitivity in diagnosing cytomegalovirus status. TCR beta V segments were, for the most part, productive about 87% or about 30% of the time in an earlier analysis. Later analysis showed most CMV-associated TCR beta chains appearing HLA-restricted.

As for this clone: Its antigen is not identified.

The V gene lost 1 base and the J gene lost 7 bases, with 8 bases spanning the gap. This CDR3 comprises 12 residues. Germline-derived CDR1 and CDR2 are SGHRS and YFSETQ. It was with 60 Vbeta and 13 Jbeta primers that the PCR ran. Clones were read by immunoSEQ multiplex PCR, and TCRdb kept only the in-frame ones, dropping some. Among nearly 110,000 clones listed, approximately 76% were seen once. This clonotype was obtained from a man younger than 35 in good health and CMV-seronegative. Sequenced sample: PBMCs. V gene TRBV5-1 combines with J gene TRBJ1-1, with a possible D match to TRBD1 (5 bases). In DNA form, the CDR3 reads TGCGCCAGCAGCTTGAGGGGTGGTGAAGCTTTCTTT. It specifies CASSLRGGEAFF. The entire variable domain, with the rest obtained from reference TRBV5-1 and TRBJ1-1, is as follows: KAGVTQTPRYLIKTRGQQVTLSCSPISGHRSVSWYQQTPGQGLQFLFEYFSETQRNKGNFPGRFSGRQFSNSRSEMNVSTLELGDSALYLCASSLRGGEAFFGQGTRLTVV.